These 25 T cell receptor beta chains share one sample of origin, sequenced in a study of blood T cell repertoires in COVID-19. The data were produced by immunoSEQ multiplex PCR, yet TCRdb's version contains in-frame clones alone and is incomplete. The table has roughly 250,000 clones, more than 85% seen once. The sequencing input was PBMCs or T cells enriched from blood (not recorded which). These receptors were collected from a man aged 35-49 years who had recovered from COVID-19.

This clone was seen once. This chain's CDR3 is CSVEGGDTYNEQFF. In DNA, the CDR3 is TGCAGCGTTGAGGGGGGGGACACCTACAATGAGCAGTTCTTC. The chain couples TRBV29-1 to TRBJ2-1, with D maybe TRBD2 (7 bases). V lost 3 bases and J lost 2, with 11 bases in between. From germline, CDR1 is SQVTM and CDR2 ANQGSEA. The CDR3 sequence is 14 residues long.

J is TRBJ1-1 and V is TRBV6-5; D is unresolved. Germline CDR1 MNHEY, CDR2 SVGAGI. CDR3 length: 12 amino acids. Trimming shortened V by 4 bases and J by 5 bases, and 8 bases separated the two germline ends. In nucleotides, the CDR3 is TGTGCCAGCAGTTCCGGAGGAACTGAAGCTTTCTTT. Encoded protein: CASSSGGTEAFF.

This clone was detected once. This chain connects TRBV7-9 to TRBJ2-7; D might be TRBD1 (6 bases). Deletions cut 5 bases from V and 6 bases from J, with 11 bases between. The germline gives CDR1 SEHNR, CDR2 FQNEAQ (reference sequence). This CDR3 has 12 residues. In nucleotides, the CDR3 is TGTGCCAGCAGCAGACCACAGGGCGAGCAGTACTTC. Its translation: CASSRPQGEQYF.

In this sample, this clone turned up a few times. The chain uses TRBV18 and TRBJ1-1; D ambiguous. Trimming cost V 2 bases and J 4 bases, with 11 bases left between them. The CDR3 sequence is 14 residues long. Germline loops: CDR1 KGHSH, CDR2 LQKENI. DNA for the CDR3: TGTGCCAGCTCACCAGCAGGCTCTTTCACTGAAGCTTTCTTT. Amino acid sequence: CASSPAGSFTEAFF.

The CDR3 is CASSYSFASGTNEQFF. CDR3 in DNA: TGTGCCAGCAGTTACTCATTCGCTAGCGGGACCAATGAGCAGTTCTTC. The rearrangement uses TRBV6-5 and TRBJ2-1, with 9 bases lining up with TRBD2. Germline V lookup: CDR1 MNHEY, CDR2 SVGAGI. Trimming cost V 0 bases and J 6 bases; bases outside gene matches: 6. This CDR3 region has 16 residues.

The genes are TRBV5-6 and TRBJ2-1; possibly TRBD1 for D (6 bases). The CDR3 loop spans 15 amino acids. V was shortened by 3 bases and J by 2 bases, with 12 bases between the two germline ends. The germline gives CDR1 SGHDT, CDR2 YYEEEE. CDR3 amino acids: CASSSTGFAYNEQFF. The DNA for the CDR3 is TGTGCCAGCAGCTCAACAGGGTTCGCCTACAATGAGCAGTTCTTC.

This sequence joins TRBV28 and TRBJ1-5; D is unclear. Trimming pared 2 bases from V and 4 bases from J, leaving 6 bases between. The CDR3 is 13 residues long. Germline V gene sequence: CDR1 MDHEN, CDR2 SYDVKM. CDR3 region: CASSLPSNQPQHF. Written as DNA, the CDR3 is TGTGCCAGCAGTTTACCCAGTAATCAGCCCCAGCATTTT. Full variable domain (rest looked up from reference TRBV28 and TRBJ1-5): DVKVTQSSRYLVKRTGEKVFLECVQDMDHENMFWYRQDPGLGLRLIYFSYDVKMKEKGDIPEGYSVSREKKERFSLILESASTNQTSMYLCASSLPSNQPQHFGDGTRLSIL.

The chain recombines TRBV19 with TRBJ1-1; perhaps TRBD1 as D (5 bases). The V gene's germline CDR1 is LNHDA and CDR2 SQIVND (reference sequence). Trimming removed 7 bases at V and 1 base at J, with 19 bases between. The length of the CDR3 is 16 residues. For the CDR3, the DNA is TGTGCCAGTAATTATTTGGGAGGGGAGAGGAACACTGAAGCTTTCTTT. Residues: CASNYLGGERNTEAFF.

The rearrangement links TRBV5-5 to TRBJ1-5, with TRBD1 matching over 9 bases. V trimming: 2 bases; J trimming: 1 base; junction bases outside the gene matches: 10. The CDR3 extends over 18 amino acids. Germline CDR1 and CDR2: SGHKS and YYEKEE (reference sequence). The CDR3 loop is CASSLGDRVFESNQPQHF. CDR3 DNA: TGTGCCAGCAGCTTAGGGGACAGGGTTTTCGAGAGCAATCAGCCCCAGCATTTT.

The rearrangement links TRBV27 to TRBJ2-2; TRBD1 agrees at 8 bases. From germline, CDR1 is MNHEY and CDR2 SMNVEV (reference sequence). The CDR3 sequence is 19 residues long. The trim removed 3 bases at V and 6 bases at J, leaving 18 bases unmatched. The CDR3 protein is CASSFFPASRGRGPGELFF. The CDR3 DNA is TGTGCCAGCAGTTTTTTTCCCGCGTCCAGGGGGCGCGGCCCCGGGGAGCTGTTTTTT.

This chain connects TRBV29-1 to TRBJ2-2, with 8 nucleotides matching TRBD2. CDR1 is SQVTM, CDR2 ANQGSEA, per germline. This CDR3 has 18 residues. V dropped 5 bases and J dropped 0; count of bases not matched to a gene: 14. As DNA, the CDR3 is TGCAGCGTTTTGAGGTATGGAACTAGCGGAACGAACACCGGGGAGCTGTTTTTT. It codes for CSVLRYGTSGTNTGELFF.

This chain joins TRBV27 and TRBJ2-7; TRBD2 matches 8 bases. This CDR3 spans 18 amino acids. Germline lookup yields CDR1 MNHEY and CDR2 SMNVEV (reference sequence). The V gene end was trimmed by 1 base and the J gene end by 1 base; junction bases not matched to a gene: 12. In nucleotides, the CDR3 is TGTGCCAGCAGTTTATTTACTGGGGGCGGGGGGATTTCCTACGAGCAGTACTTC. Protein product: CASSLFTGGGGISYEQYF.

The J gene is TRBJ2-7, the V gene TRBV28; the match to TRBD2 covers 9 bases. CDR1 is MDHEN, CDR2 SYDVKM, per germline. The CDR3 length is 15 residues. Losses at the gene ends were 6 bases for V and 2 bases for J; bases not matched to a gene: 8. CDR3 DNA sequence: TGTGCCAGCAGAAAAACTAGCGGGCGAGCCTACGAGCAGTACTTC. It specifies CASRKTSGRAYEQYF.

The V call is TRBV6-5, the J call TRBJ1-1; TRBD1 matches 10 bases. Per the germline V gene, CDR1 is MNHEY and CDR2 is SVGAGI. The CDR3 contains 15 residues. With 2 bases clipped from V and 3 bases from J, the junction kept 3 bases outside the gene matches. The CDR3 protein is CASSYKGTGDTEAFF. In nucleotides, the CDR3 is TGTGCCAGCAGTTACAAGGGGACAGGGGACACTGAAGCTTTCTTT.

This sequence joins TRBV5-6 and TRBJ1-1; TRBD1 matches 7 bases. CDR3 length: 17 amino acids. Looked up from germline, CDR1 is SGHDT and CDR2 is YYEEEE. V shed 1 base, J shed 11 bases, and the junction held 20 bases outside the gene matches. CDR3 coding DNA: TGTGCCAGCAGCTTGTTTTTAGTCACCAGGGGGAAAGTCTTGGCTTTCTTT. This gives the protein CASSLFLVTRGKVLAFF.

V and J are TRBV28 and TRBJ2-7, with TRBD2 identical over 8 bases. V shed 5 bases and J 6 bases; nucleotides not matched to a gene: 21. The CDR3 sequence is 18 residues long. In germline, CDR1 is MDHEN, CDR2 SYDVKM. CDR3 DNA sequence: TGTGCCAGCAGTCCCCCCAATCCTCTAGCGGGCCAAGATAGCGAGCAGTACTTC. Encoded protein: CASSPPNPLAGQDSEQYF.

This clone was seen a handful of times. The chain has TRBV2 and TRBJ2-1, with 7 bases identical to TRBD2. With 1 base clipped from V and 0 bases from J, the junction kept 3 bases outside the gene matches. CDR1 is SNHLY and CDR2 is FYNNEI in the germline V gene. The CDR3 contains 16 residues. DNA for the CDR3: TGTGCCAGCAGTGAAGGGGGCGGGAGCTCCTACAATGAGCAGTTCTTC. Residues: CASSEGGGSSYNEQFF. Together with reference TRBV2 and TRBJ2-1, the CDR3 gives the full variable domain: EPEVTQTPSHQVTQMGQEVILRCVPISNHLYFYWYRQILGQKVEFLVSFYNNEISEKSEIFDDQFSVERPDGSNFTLKIRSTKLEDSAMYFCASSEGGGSSYNEQFFGPGTRLTVL.

The chain couples TRBV5-6 to TRBJ2-7; tentatively, D is TRBD1 (5 bases). CDR1 is SGHDT and CDR2 is YYEEEE in the germline V gene. The CDR3 runs to 15 residues. The V end was cut by 1 base, the J end by 4 bases, with 15 bases between. The CDR3, as DNA: TGTGCCAGCAGCTTGCAGTACCAGGGTTTATACGAGCAGTACTTC. The encoded protein is CASSLQYQGLYEQYF.

Notes on this clone: At one end, the junction sequence differs from germline, possibly due to a read error. The chain recombines TRBV4-2 with TRBJ1-5; 7 bases line up with TRBD1. This CDR3 has 17 residues. Germline V gene data show CDR1 as LGHNA and CDR2 as YNFKEQ. The CDR3 DNA reads TGTGCCAGCAGCCAAGAGGGGGACAGTTCTAGCGATCAGCCCCAGCATTTT. Translating gives CASSQEGDSSSDQPQHF.

The V and J genes are TRBV21-1 and TRBJ2-3; the D call TRBD2 from the table was never checked on the DNA. TRBV21-1 is a known pseudogene. This CDR3 contains 16 residues. The CDR3 region is CASSEDRGATTDTQYF. DNA for the CDR3: TGTGCCAGCAGCGAGGACCGGGGGGCAACCACAGATACGCAGTATTTT.

CDR3 coding DNA: TGTGCCAGCAGCCTCAGGGGGCCAGACACCGGGGAGCTGTTTTTT. Translation gives CASSLRGPDTGELFF. The chain employs TRBV7-9 and TRBJ2-2; 8 bases map to TRBD1. Losses at the gene ends were 5 bases for V and 3 bases for J; bases not matched to a gene: 5. Germline CDR1 is SEHNR and CDR2 is FQNEAQ (reference sequence). The CDR3 spans 15 residues.

The V and J genes are TRBV5-1 and TRBJ2-3; 15 nucleotides align to TRBD2. The CDR3 spans 18 residues. Trimming took 4 bases from V and 0 from J; bases not matched to a gene: 6. Germline assignment: CDR1 SGHRS and CDR2 YFSETQ. CDR3 coding DNA: TGCGCCAGCAGCACGGGACTAGCGGGGGGCTTAAGCACAGATACGCAGTATTTT. Translation gives CASSTGLAGGLSTDTQYF.

The chain carries TRBV7-8 and TRBJ2-2; TRBD1 matches 9 bases. The CDR3 has 19 residues. Germline V CDR1 and CDR2: SGHVS, FQNEAQ. V gave up 1 base and J gave up 5 bases; unmatched junction bases: 14. The CDR3 DNA reads TGTGCCAGCAGCTTAGGGGGTCAACAGGGGGCGTATTTAACCGGGGAGCTGTTTTTT. Translating it yields CASSLGGQQGAYLTGELFF.

This rearrangement joins TRBV18 to TRBJ2-1; TRBD2 aligns across 9 bases. J was trimmed by 12 bases and V by 6 bases; bases with no gene match: 15. The CDR3 sequence is 15 residues long. From germline, CDR1 is KGHSH and CDR2 LQKENI. The CDR3 DNA reads as TGTGCCAGCTCCGCCTCAGCGGGAGGTGTGGAAGGGCAGTTCTTC. Translated, it gives CASSASAGGVEGQFF.

This clone was counted only a few times. The chain couples TRBV18 to TRBJ1-1; TRBD1 matches 8 bases. The length of the CDR3 is 16 residues. J lost 1 base, V lost 5 bases, and 9 bases had no gene match. Germline CDR1 KGHSH, CDR2 LQKENI. CDR3 DNA sequence: TGTGCCAGCTCAGTCACGTTTGGACAGGGGAACACTGAAGCTTTCTTT. Protein product: CASSVTFGQGNTEAFF.